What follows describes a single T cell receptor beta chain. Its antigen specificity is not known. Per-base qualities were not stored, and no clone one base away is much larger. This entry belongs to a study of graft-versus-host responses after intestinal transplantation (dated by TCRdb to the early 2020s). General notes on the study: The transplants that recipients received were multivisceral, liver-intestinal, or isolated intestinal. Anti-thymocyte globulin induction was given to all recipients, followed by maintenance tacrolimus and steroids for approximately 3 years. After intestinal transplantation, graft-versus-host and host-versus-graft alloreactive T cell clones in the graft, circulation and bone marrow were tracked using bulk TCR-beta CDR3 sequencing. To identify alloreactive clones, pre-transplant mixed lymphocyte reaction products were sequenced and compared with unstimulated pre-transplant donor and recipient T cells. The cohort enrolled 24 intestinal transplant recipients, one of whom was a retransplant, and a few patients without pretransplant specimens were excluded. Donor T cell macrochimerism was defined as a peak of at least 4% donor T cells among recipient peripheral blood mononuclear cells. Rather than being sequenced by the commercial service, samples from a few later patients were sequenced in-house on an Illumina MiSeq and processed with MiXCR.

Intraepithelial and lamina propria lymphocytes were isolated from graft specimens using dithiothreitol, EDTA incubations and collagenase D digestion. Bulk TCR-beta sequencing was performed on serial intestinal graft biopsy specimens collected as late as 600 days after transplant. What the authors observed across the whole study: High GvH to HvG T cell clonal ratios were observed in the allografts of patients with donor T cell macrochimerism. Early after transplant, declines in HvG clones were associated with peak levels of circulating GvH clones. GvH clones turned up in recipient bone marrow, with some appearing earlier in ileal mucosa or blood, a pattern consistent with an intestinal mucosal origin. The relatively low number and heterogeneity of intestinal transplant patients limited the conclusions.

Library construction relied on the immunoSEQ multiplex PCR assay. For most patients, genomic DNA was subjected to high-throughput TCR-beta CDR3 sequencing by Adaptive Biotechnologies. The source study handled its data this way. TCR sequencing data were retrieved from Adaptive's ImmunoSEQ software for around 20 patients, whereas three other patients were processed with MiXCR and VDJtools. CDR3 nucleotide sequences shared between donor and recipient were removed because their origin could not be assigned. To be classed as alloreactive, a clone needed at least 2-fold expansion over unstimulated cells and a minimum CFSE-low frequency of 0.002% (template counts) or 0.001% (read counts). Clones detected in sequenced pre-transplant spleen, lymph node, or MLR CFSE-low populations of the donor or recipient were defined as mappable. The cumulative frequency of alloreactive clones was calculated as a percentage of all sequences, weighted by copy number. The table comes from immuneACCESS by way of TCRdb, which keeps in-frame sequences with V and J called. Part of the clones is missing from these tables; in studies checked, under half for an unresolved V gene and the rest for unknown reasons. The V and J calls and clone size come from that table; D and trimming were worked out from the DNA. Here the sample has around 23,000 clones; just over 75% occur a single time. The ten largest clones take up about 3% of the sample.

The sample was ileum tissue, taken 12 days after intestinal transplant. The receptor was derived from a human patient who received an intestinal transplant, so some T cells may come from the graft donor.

Here is the DNA: TGTGCCAGCAGCCAGGACGGACTTGAAGCTTTCTTT. This encodes CASSQDGLEAFF. The sequence is built from TRBV6-5 and TRBJ1-1; the D gene is unclear. V loses 6 bases, J loses 7 bases, and the germline ends lie 12 bases apart. CDR1 is given as MNHEY and CDR2 as SVGAGI, both from the germline V gene. Taken from cysteine to phenylalanine, the CDR3 has 12 residues. The kept DNA is CDR3 alone, 36 bases in frame from the first base.